The next 14 T cell receptor beta chains were all read from a single sample in a study of cytomegalovirus exposure and HLA in healthy donors. The protocol was immunoSEQ multiplex PCR, while the TCRdb copy is restricted to in-frame clones and leaves out a portion. The data contain about 150,000 clones, about 90% of them seen just once; the ten biggest clones take up roughly 6.7%. The sample comprised PBMCs. These receptors were obtained from a woman in her twenties or thirties in good health and CMV-seropositive.

This sequence joins TRBV10-2 and TRBJ1-1; perhaps TRBD1 as D (5 bases). The V end was cut by 0 bases, the J end by 5 bases, with 13 bases between. The length of the CDR3 is 15 residues. The V gene's germline CDR1 is WSHSY and CDR2 SAAADI. The CDR3: CASSESPGGETEAFF. The CDR3 DNA reads as TGCGCCAGCAGTGAGTCCCCGGGGGGTGAGACTGAAGCTTTCTTT.

The chain couples TRBV5-4 to TRBJ1-1, with TRBD1 matching 7 bases. Germline CDR1 reads SGHNT; CDR2 reads YYREEE (reference sequence). V was clipped by 3 bases and J by 7 bases; unmatched bases: 6. CDR3 size: 13 residues. The DNA of the CDR3 is TGTGCCAGCAGCTGGGGACAGAGGGGTGAAGCTTTCTTT. Protein product: CASSWGQRGEAFF.

V gene TRBV15 combines with J gene TRBJ1-5; D is perhaps TRBD1 (5 bases). CDR3 length: 15 amino acids. Germline CDR1 LNHNV, CDR2 YYDKDF (reference sequence). The V end was cut by 6 bases, the J end by 0 bases, with 12 bases between. The CDR3 spells CATRPGGGSNQPQHF. CDR3 DNA: TGTGCCACCAGGCCGGGCGGGGGTAGCAATCAGCCCCAGCATTTT.

V gene TRBV27 combines with J gene TRBJ2-7; 8 bases align to TRBD1. CDR3 length: 15 amino acids. The germline V gene has CDR1 MNHEY and CDR2 SMNVEV (reference sequence). V lost 3 bases and J lost 4; bases outside the gene matches: 8. CDR3 residues: CASSLAGGIGYEQYF. The CDR3 nucleotides read TGTGCCAGCAGTTTGGCAGGGGGCATCGGGTACGAGCAGTACTTC.

The rearrangement links TRBV6-5 to TRBJ2-7; D is perhaps TRBD1 (5 bases). The V gene lost 2 bases and the J gene lost 2 bases, with 10 bases spanning the gap. In germline, CDR1 is MNHEY, CDR2 SVGAGI. This CDR3 region has 14 residues. CDR3 DNA: TGTGCCAGCAGTTACAATCAGGGCCCCTACGAGCAGTACTTC. It translates to CASSYNQGPYEQYF.

The chain recombines TRBV6-5 with TRBJ1-4, with 7 positions matching TRBD1. CDR3 size: 15 residues. With 6 bases clipped from V and 4 bases from J, the junction kept 8 bases outside the gene matches. The germline V gene has CDR1 MNHEY and CDR2 SVGAGI. CDR3 protein: CASSPEDRFNEKLFF. Written as DNA, the CDR3 is TGTGCCAGCAGCCCCGAGGACAGGTTTAATGAAAAACTGTTTTTT.

The genes are TRBV28 and TRBJ2-3, with TRBD2 matching over 8 bases. There are 13 residues in the CDR3. CDR1 and CDR2 from the germline V gene are MDHEN and SYDVKM. The V and J ends lost 5 bases and 5 bases, in that order; junction bases with no gene match: 3. As DNA, the CDR3 is TGTGCCAGCAGTCCCGCGGGGGGAGATACGCAGTATTTT. Translated: CASSPAGGDTQYF.

The chain links TRBV7-6 to TRBJ2-7; TRBD1 is a possible D gene (6 bases). The germline V gene has CDR1 SGHVS and CDR2 FNYEAQ. The CDR3 is made up of 14 amino acids. Trimming removed 5 bases from V and 0 bases from J, with 11 bases in between. This chain's CDR3 is CASSLRDTSYEQYF. For the CDR3, the DNA is TGTGCCAGCAGCCTCCGGGACACCTCCTACGAGCAGTACTTC.

The genes are TRBV19 and TRBJ1-1, with 11 bases identical to TRBD1. Germline assignment: CDR1 LNHDA and CDR2 SQIVND (reference sequence). The CDR3 has 15 residues. Trimming took 7 bases from V and 4 from J; bases not matched to a gene: 8. The DNA for the CDR3 is TGTGCCAGTAAGGTGCCCGGGACAGGGGGCACTGAAGCTTTCTTT. Translation: CASKVPGTGGTEAFF.

CDR3 nucleotides: TGTGCCAGCAGTAACTACCCCAAATTGGCGGGAGAGACCCAGTACTTC. Translated: CASSNYPKLAGETQYF. This chain joins TRBV2 and TRBJ2-5, with a tentative D call TRBD2 (5 bases). V lost 5 bases and J 4 bases, leaving 20 bases between the germline ends. The CDR3 is 16 residues long. CDR1 and CDR2 from the germline V gene are SNHLY and FYNNEI.

The DNA of the CDR3 is TGTGCCAGCAGCTTCGGACTTTCCTCCTACAATGAGCAGTTCTTC. Translating it yields CASSFGLSSYNEQFF. The chain joins TRBV11-3 to TRBJ2-1; weak D call: TRBD2 (5 bases). The CDR3 spans 15 residues. The V gene's germline CDR1 is SGHNT and CDR2 YENEEA. V was shortened by 3 bases and J by 0 bases, with 9 bases between the two germline ends.

The genes are TRBV13 and TRBJ1-2; perhaps TRBD1 as D (5 bases). This CDR3 is built from 13 residues. Trimming removed 3 bases from V and 6 bases from J, with 11 bases in between. Germline V gene data show CDR1 as PRHDT and CDR2 as FYEKMQ (reference sequence). DNA for the CDR3: TGTGCCAGCAGCTTCCAGGGTGGAGATGGCTACACCTTC. Its translation: CASSFQGGDGYTF. Filled out from reference TRBV13 and TRBJ1-2, the complete variable domain reads AAGVIQSPRHLIKEKRETATLKCYPIPRHDTVYWYQQGPGQDPQFLISFYEKMQSDKGSIPDRFSAQQFSDYHSELNMSSLELGDSALYFCASSFQGGDGYTFGSGTRLTVV.

CDR3 DNA sequence: TGTGCCAGCAGCTTAAAATCCGGGAATACAGATACGCAGTATTTT. This codes for CASSLKSGNTDTQYF. This chain uses TRBV7-2 with TRBJ2-3; D might be TRBD2 (5 bases). This CDR3 has 15 amino acids. Germline lookup yields CDR1 SGHTA and CDR2 FQGNSA. V was clipped by 2 bases and J by 3 bases, with 12 bases between them.

The CDR3 sequence is CASSEGETDGYTF. The DNA of the CDR3 is TGTGCCAGCAGTGAGGGGGAGACGGATGGCTACACCTTC. The chain combines TRBV6-5 with TRBJ1-2; TRBD1 is a possible D gene (6 bases). The CDR3 spans 13 residues. Germline CDR1 reads MNHEY; CDR2 reads SVGAGI. Trimming removed 5 bases at V and 6 bases at J, with 13 bases between.